This entry lists 21 T cell receptor beta chains sequenced from one sample in a study of metastatic and nonmetastatic thyroid tumors. Thyroid surgery was preceded by no treatment in any patient. Using MiXCR, TCRdb re-called clones from the PCR reads. Of under 50,000 clones listed, 15% to 20% were seen once; the top ten hold roughly an eighth. Sequencing used tumor tissue. These receptors were obtained from a female donor with papillary thyroid cancer or a benign thyroid nodule (not recorded which). Some clones in this sample may be carry-over from other donors' samples.

This clone has ten or more counts. The chain links TRBV6-2 or TRBV6-3 to TRBJ1-5; 8 bases agree with TRBD1. The V and J ends lost 5 bases and 4 bases, in that order; junction bases with no gene match: 10. Germline V gene data show CDR1 as MNHEY and CDR2 as SVGEGT. CDR3 size: 16 residues. The chain's CDR3 is CASSRDRSSFNQPQHF. CDR3 sequence (DNA): TGTGCCAGCAGTAGGGACAGGTCGTCTTTTAATCAGCCCCAGCATTTT.

This clone turned up a few times. The chain is built from TRBV20-1 and TRBJ2-3; D is uncertain. Trimming left V 5 bases short and J 2 bases short, with 14 bases between. In germline, CDR1 is DFQATT, CDR2 SNEGSKA (reference sequence). The length of the CDR3 is 14 residues. The CDR3 DNA reads as TGCAGTGCTTACCGTTTGGACCCCACAGATACGCAGTATTTT. It yields the protein CSAYRLDPTDTQYF.

This clone was observed a single time. V gene TRBV20-1 combines with J gene TRBJ2-2; TRBD2 is a possible D gene (6 bases). Per germline, CDR1 DFQATT and CDR2 SNEGSKA (reference sequence). This CDR3 region has 14 residues. Between the trimmed V and J ends, which lost 6 bases and 1 base, there was a span of 12 bases. This CDR3 reads CSAPGGRNTGELFF. As DNA, the CDR3 is TGCAGTGCCCCAGGAGGGAGGAACACCGGGGAGCTGTTTTTT.

This clone was observed many times. The chain joins TRBV6-1 to TRBJ2-1; 9 bases are a match to TRBD1. After removal of 7 bases from V and 8 bases from J, the junction contained 9 bases not matched to a gene. This CDR3 has 14 residues. The germline V gene has CDR1 MNHNS and CDR2 SASEGT. The DNA for the CDR3 is TGTGCCAGCAACCTACAGGGGGCTGGGGATGAGCAGTTCTTC. Translating gives CASNLQGAGDEQFF.

Ten or more counts support this clone. The chain combines TRBV7-2 with TRBJ2-5; possibly TRBD1 for D (5 bases). The CDR3 is made up of 15 amino acids. Germline V gives CDR1 SGHTA, CDR2 FQGNSA. V lost 0 bases to trimming and J lost 5 bases, with 13 bases between them. This CDR3 is CASSLAGSGFETQYF. CDR3 sequence (DNA): TGTGCCAGCAGCTTAGCGGGGTCAGGGTTTGAGACCCAGTACTTC.

The sample holds a few counts of this clone. V and J are TRBV2 and TRBJ2-7; TRBD2 aligns across 8 bases. The germline CDR1 and CDR2 sequences are SNHLY and FYNNEI. This CDR3 is built from 12 residues. CDR3 amino acids: CNIREGPYEQYF. The CDR3 DNA sequence: TGTAATATCCGGGAGGGTCCCTACGAGCAGTACTTC.

This clone was recorded many times. The V gene is TRBV7-9, the J gene TRBJ1-1; TRBD1 is a possible D gene (5 bases). The CDR3 length is 14 residues. V lost 5 bases and J 3 bases, leaving 13 bases between the germline ends. Germline V gene data show CDR1 as SEHNR and CDR2 as FQNEAQ (reference sequence). CDR3 nucleotide sequence: TGTGCCAGCAGCGGCAGTCAGGGTCACACTGAAGCTTTCTTT. It specifies CASSGSQGHTEAFF.

This clone was recorded many times. V gene TRBV6-2 or TRBV6-3 combines with J gene TRBJ1-1; unclear D gene. The V end lost 2 bases, the J end lost 0 bases, and 7 bases lay between the germline ends. CDR1 is MNHEY, CDR2 SVGEGT, per germline. The CDR3 totals 14 residues. CDR3: CASSYPTVNTEAFF. In nucleotides, the CDR3 is TGTGCCAGCAGTTACCCGACGGTGAACACTGAAGCTTTCTTT.

This clone was recorded at least ten times. CDR3 protein: CASSLSPSSEQYF. The CDR3 DNA reads TGTGCCAGCAGCTTAAGCCCCTCGAGTGAGCAGTACTTC. The chain joins TRBV11-3 to TRBJ2-7, with D uncertain. The CDR3 contains 13 residues. Germline V gives CDR1 SGHNT, CDR2 YENEEA. V dropped 2 bases and J dropped 7 bases, with 12 bases sitting between them.

There are a few counts of this clone. The sample holds other DNA sequences that translate to the same CDR3. The V gene is TRBV18, the J gene TRBJ1-1, with D perhaps TRBD1 (6 bases). Trimming removed 2 bases at V and 0 bases at J, with 13 bases between. Per germline, CDR1 KGHSH and CDR2 LQKENI. This CDR3 is built from 16 residues. The CDR3: CASSPSGGRVNTEAFF. The CDR3 coding sequence is TGTGCCAGCTCACCAAGCGGGGGGCGAGTGAACACTGAAGCTTTCTTT. The entire variable domain, with the rest obtained from reference TRBV18 and TRBJ1-1, is as follows: NAGVMQNPRHLVRRRGQEARLRCSPMKGHSHVYWYRQLPEEGLKFMVYLQKENIIDESGMPKERFSAEFPKEGPSILRIQQVVRGDSAAYFCASSPSGGRVNTEAFFGQGTRLTVV.

This clone was counted at least ten times. This chain joins TRBV7-9 and TRBJ1-4, with TRBD1 as a possible D gene (5 bases). Between the trimmed V and J ends, which lost 5 bases and 6 bases, there was a span of 19 bases. Per germline, CDR1 SEHNR and CDR2 FQNEAQ (reference sequence). This CDR3 has 16 residues. CDR3 loop: CASSPTSGTNYEKLFF. The CDR3 region has the DNA TGTGCCAGCAGCCCAACCTCCGGGACTAATTATGAAAAACTGTTTTTT. The full variable domain, its missing parts supplied by reference TRBV7-9 and TRBJ1-4, is DTGVSQNPRHKITKRGQNVTFRCDPISEHNRLYWYRQTLGQGPEFLTYFQNEAQLEKSRLLSDRFSAERPKGSFSTLEIQRTEQGDSAMYLCASSPTSGTNYEKLFFGSGTQLSVL.

The V gene is TRBV6-1, the J gene TRBJ2-2; TRBD2 aligns across 13 bases. The CDR3 spans 17 residues. Germline V CDR1 and CDR2: MNHNS, SASEGT. Losses at the gene ends were 6 bases for V and 3 bases for J; bases not matched to a gene: 7. CDR3 nucleotide sequence: TGTGCCAGCAGGCAAACTAGCGGGAGGGTTGACACCGGGGAGCTGTTTTTT. Translated: CASRQTSGRVDTGELFF.

This clone came up many times. This chain connects TRBV6-1 to TRBJ2-3, with 9 nucleotides matching TRBD2. The junction had 8 bases not matched to a gene; V was cut back by 6 bases and J by 4 bases. This CDR3 has 15 residues. CDR1 and CDR2 from the germline V gene are MNHNS and SASEGT. The CDR3 DNA reads TGTGCCAGCAGAAACGCGGGCGGGGGGGCAGATACGCAGTATTTT. Translated: CASRNAGGGADTQYF.

This clone was seen a few times. One end of the junction fails to match germline, which may point to a read error. The chain joins TRBV19 to TRBJ1-2, with D perhaps matching TRBD1 (5 bases). CDR1 and CDR2 from the germline V gene are LNHDA and SQIVND (reference sequence). This CDR3 spans 15 amino acids. In nucleotides, the CDR3 is TGTGTCAGTACCATGGGTAGGACATCCAGTCGTGGCTACACCTTC. It specifies CVSTMGRTSSRGYTF.

As for this clone: The junction shows a germline mismatch at one end, possibly a read error. The chain carries TRBV14 and TRBJ2-3; D tentatively reads TRBD1 or TRBD2 (5 bases each). The CDR3 contains 17 residues. CDR1 is SGHDN, CDR2 FVKESK, per germline. The CDR3 here is CASSQDTAGTNTYTQYF. CDR3 nucleotides: TGTGCCAGCAGCCAAGATACGGCAGGGACCAACACATATACGCAGTATTTT.

As regards this clone: The junction shows a germline mismatch at one end, possibly a read error. The CDR3 sequence is CASSGVGRYNEHFF. The CDR3 DNA follows: TGTGCCAGCAGTGGGGTGGGCAGATACAATGAGCATTTCTTC. This chain joins TRBV25-1 and TRBJ2-1, with unresolved D. The CDR3 covers 14 residues. Germline V CDR1 and CDR2: MGHDK, SYGVNS.

The genes are TRBV20-1 and TRBJ2-1, with 12 bases that match TRBD2. The trim removed 6 bases at V and 8 bases at J, leaving 14 bases unmatched. Germline-derived CDR1 and CDR2 are DFQATT and SNEGSKA (reference sequence). The CDR3 runs 16 residues. This chain's CDR3 is CSALPLLAGGLDEQFF. The CDR3 DNA reads TGCAGTGCCCTACCTTTACTAGCGGGAGGTTTGGATGAGCAGTTCTTC.

This clone was found many times. This sample includes further DNA sequences coding for the same CDR3. The chain couples TRBV6-1 to TRBJ1-2; unclear D gene. The CDR3 loop spans 11 amino acids. Germline loops: CDR1 MNHNS, CDR2 SASEGT. Trimming cost V 6 bases and J 5 bases, with 7 bases left between them. The CDR3: CASRGSYGYTF. CDR3 coding DNA: TGTGCCAGCAGGGGTTCTTATGGCTACACCTTC.

This clone appeared many times. The J gene is TRBJ2-5, the V gene TRBV6-2 or TRBV6-3, with TRBD1 matching over 8 bases. This CDR3 contains 16 residues. V shed 6 bases, J shed 4 bases, and the junction held 13 bases outside the gene matches. The germline CDR1 and CDR2 sequences are MNHEY and SVGEGT. CDR3 sequence: CASRGRTGRASETQYF. The CDR3 coding sequence is TGTGCCAGCAGGGGTCGGACAGGGAGAGCCTCAGAGACCCAGTACTTC.

In the case of this clone: One base away lies a much larger clone, so this may be a sequencing read error. The chain combines TRBV9 with TRBJ2-5; perhaps TRBD1 as D (6 bases). V shed 4 bases and J shed 5 bases, with 21 bases lying between them. CDR1 is SGDLS and CDR2 is YYNGEE in the germline V gene. The CDR3 length is 16 residues. The CDR3 region has the DNA TGTGCCAGCAGCCGAAGAATCGTGGGGGCCGCGGAGACCCAGTACTTC. As protein: CASSRRIVGAAETQYF. The full variable domain, rest sourced from reference TRBV9 and TRBJ2-5, is DSGVTQTPKHLITATGQRVTLRCSPRSGDLSVYWYQQSLDQGLQFLIQYYNGEERAKGNILERFSAQQFPDLHSELNLSSLELGDSALYFCASSRRIVGAAETQYFGPGTRLLVL.

On this clone: This may come from a read error, since a much larger clone is one base off. This chain links TRBV4-1 with TRBJ2-7; 7 positions agree with TRBD2. This CDR3 spans 16 amino acids. Germline assignment: CDR1 MGHRA and CDR2 YSYEKL. Germline trimming cut 4 bases from V and 4 bases from J; bases unmatched to any gene: 13. The CDR3 DNA is TGCGCCAGCAGCCGTATGGGAGGGACGGTTGGGTACGAGCAGTACTTC. This codes for CASSRMGGTVGYEQYF.